The next 12 T cell receptor beta chains were all read from a single sample in a study of blood T cell repertoires in COVID-19. Assay used: immunoSEQ multiplex PCR; TCRdb lists only in-frame clones, some missing. The data contain 200,000 to 250,000 clones, approximately 84% of them singletons. Material for sequencing was peripheral blood. The receptor source for this set is a man aged 50-60 years with acute or convalescent COVID-19.

The V call is TRBV6-5, the J call TRBJ1-5; TRBD1 is a possible D gene (5 bases). The V gene's germline CDR1 is MNHEY and CDR2 SVGAGI. There are 15 residues in the CDR3. The V and J ends lost 6 bases and 0 bases respectively, with 12 bases between them. The CDR3 sequence is CASRLDSYSNQPQHF. The CDR3 bases are TGTGCCAGCAGACTCGACAGTTATAGCAATCAGCCCCAGCATTTT.

The rearrangement links TRBV30 to TRBJ1-6; possibly TRBD1 for D (5 bases). The CDR3 contains 14 residues. Trimming pared 4 bases from V and 7 bases from J, leaving 14 bases between. Germline CDR1 reads GTSNPN; CDR2 reads SVGIG (reference sequence). DNA for the CDR3: TGTGCCTGGACCACGCTCGGGGGGAATTCACCCCTCCACTTT. Its translation: CAWTTLGGNSPLHF.

This clone was observed once. The DNA for the CDR3 is TGTGCCAGCAGTAGCACAGGGAACACCAACTATGGCTACACCTTC. As protein: CASSSTGNTNYGYTF. The V gene is TRBV28, the J gene TRBJ1-2; a possible D gene is TRBD1 (6 bases). The germline gives CDR1 MDHEN, CDR2 SYDVKM. V was cut by 5 bases and J by 2 bases, with 15 bases left in between. The length of the CDR3 is 15 residues.

V and J are TRBV3-1 (or the pseudogene TRBV3-2) and TRBJ2-2, with 11 positions matching TRBD2. CDR3 length: 18 amino acids. The V and J ends lost 1 base and 1 base, in that order; junction bases with no gene match: 5. Germline V CDR1 and CDR2: LGHDT, YNNKEL (reference sequence). CDR3 DNA sequence: TGTGCCAGCAGCCAAGGCCTAGCGGGAGGTGGGAACACCGGGGAGCTGTTTTTT. It is translated as CASSQGLAGGGNTGELFF.

Only one count was recorded for this clone. V and J are TRBV15 and TRBJ2-2; tentatively, D is TRBD1 (6 bases). Germline loops: CDR1 LNHNV, CDR2 YYDKDF (reference sequence). With 8 bases removed from V and 5 bases from J, the gap between germline ends came to 15 bases. The CDR3 loop spans 14 amino acids. The CDR3 DNA sequence: TGTGCCACCCCCCGGACAGAGAATACCGGGGAGCTGTTTTTT. This codes for CATPRTENTGELFF.

This chain uses TRBV18 with TRBJ2-2; possible D gene TRBD1, 5 bases. Trimming removed 3 bases at V and 5 bases at J, with 13 bases between. CDR3 length: 15 residues. The germline V gene has CDR1 KGHSH and CDR2 LQKENI. This CDR3 reads CASSPDTLGTGELFF. The CDR3 DNA follows: TGTGCCAGCTCACCGGACACCCTGGGGACCGGGGAGCTGTTTTTT.

V is TRBV10-2 and J is TRBJ2-7; tentative D call: TRBD1 (6 bases). The CDR3 length is 17 residues. Trimming cost V 4 bases and J 5 bases, with 24 bases left between them. Germline V gene lookup returns CDR1 WSHSY and CDR2 SAAADI. In nucleotides, the CDR3 is TGCGCCAGCAGTGCGTACCCCCCCCCAGGGGCGAGGGACGAGCAGTACTTC. It yields the protein CASSAYPPPGARDEQYF.

V usage is TRBV5-5 and J usage is TRBJ1-6; 8 bases line up with TRBD1. The CDR3 contains 16 residues. In germline, CDR1 is SGHKS, CDR2 YYEKEE (reference sequence). V shed 4 bases and J 0 bases; nucleotides not matched to a gene: 3. DNA of the CDR3: TGTGCCAGCAGCGGGACAGGAAGCTCCTATAATTCACCCCTCCACTTT. It specifies CASSGTGSSYNSPLHF. Full variable domain (remainder filled in from reference TRBV5-5 and TRBJ1-6): DAGVTQSPTHLIKTRGQQVTLRCSPISGHKSVSWYQQVLGQGPQFIFQYYEKEERGRGNFPDRFSARQFPNYSSELNVNALLLGDSALYLCASSGTGSSYNSPLHFGNGTRLTVT.

The V gene is TRBV7-2, the J gene TRBJ1-1; TRBD1 is a possible D gene (5 bases). This CDR3 has 14 residues. V dropped 5 bases and J dropped 2 bases, with 12 bases sitting between them. Germline V gene data show CDR1 as SGHTA and CDR2 as FQGNSA. CDR3 DNA sequence: TGTGCCAGCAGCCCCAGCGGGACCAACACTGAAGCTTTCTTT. The encoded protein is CASSPSGTNTEAFF.

This chain joins TRBV3-1 (or the pseudogene TRBV3-2) and TRBJ2-3; 10 positions agree with TRBD2. V was clipped by 3 bases and J by 1 base; unmatched bases: 10. CDR1 and CDR2 from the germline V gene are LGHDT and YNNKEL (reference sequence). The CDR3 is 18 residues long. This CDR3 is CASSQALTGTSGTDTQYF. Written as DNA, the CDR3 is TGTGCCAGCAGCCAGGCCTTAACCGGGACTAGCGGCACAGATACGCAGTATTTT.

This clone was detected only a few times. V is TRBV27 and J is TRBJ2-7, with D possibly being TRBD2 (6 bases). CDR1 and CDR2 from the germline V gene are MNHEY and SMNVEV (reference sequence). V was pared by 3 bases and J by 5 bases, with 17 bases between. The CDR3 length is 15 residues. The CDR3: CASSFGGLPPHEQYF. The CDR3 DNA follows: TGTGCCAGCAGTTTTGGGGGACTGCCTCCCCACGAGCAGTACTTC.

The chain is built from TRBV5-1 and TRBJ1-1, with D unclear. The V gene's germline CDR1 is SGHRS and CDR2 YFSETQ. Between the trimmed V and J ends, which lost 2 bases and 0 bases, there was a span of 8 bases. CDR3 length: 14 residues. Here the CDR3 DNA reads TGCGCCAGCAGCTTAAACAACCTGAACACTGAAGCTTTCTTT. This translates into CASSLNNLNTEAFF.